Included here is one T cell receptor (beta chain) sequence, with context. Its antigen is as yet unknown. This sample is drawn from a study of cytomegalovirus exposure and HLA in healthy donors. Whole-study context: In a previous analysis, 110 million or so unique TCR beta sequences were found from 150 million to 200 million T cells. Study-wide results and limits: What TCR beta sequences reportedly achieved was accurate prediction of HLA-A and HLA-B alleles in most subjects. When presence/absence was analysed, sequencing depth was taken to be roughly uniform across donors.

Unrecorded immune exposures were likely, despite nominal health at sampling. The CDR3 has 17 residues. Trimming removed 0 bases from V and 2 bases from J, with 15 bases in between. Germline V gene data show CDR1 as LGHNA and CDR2 as YSLEER. PCR involved 60 Vbeta and 13 Jbeta primers. The table came from immunoSEQ multiplex PCR; TCRdb's copy has only in-frame clones and leaves some out. The sample includes about 69,000 clones, around 70% of them seen just once. Sequencing input: PBMCs. The chain employs TRBV4-3 and TRBJ2-3; TRBD2 might be the D (6 bases). The sequence was obtained from a woman aged 30 to 39 in good health and CMV-seropositive. Written as DNA, the CDR3 is TGCGCCAGCAGCCAAGACCCGGCGACTAGGAACACAGATACGCAGTATTTT. Translation gives CASSQDPATRNTDTQYF.